The rows below give T cell receptor beta chains drawn from one sample of a study of cytomegalovirus exposure and HLA in healthy donors. TCRdb keeps only in-frame clones here, not all; method: immunoSEQ multiplex PCR. The sample yields 120,000 or so clones, about 73% seen once. Source material: PBMCs. These receptors originate from a woman in her forties in good health and CMV-seronegative. Both conserved end residues are part of each CDR3. The D gene is left open where the match is weak. The size of a clone is reported for some rows only, either as once, few or many, or as a class for expanded clones.

- | TRBJ2-2 | TRBV20-1 | - | TGCAGTGCTCCCTACGCCGGGGAGCTGTTTTTT | CSAPYAGELFF
- | TRBJ1-2 | TRBV10-3 | TRBD1 | TGTGCCATCAGTCGGCGGGACAGGGCAAACTATGGCTACACCTTC | CAISRRDRANYGYTF
- | TRBJ2-5 | TRBV5-1 | - | TGCGCCAGCAGCCAGGTTTCAGGCGCCGAGACCCAGTACTTC | CASSQVSGAETQYF
- | TRBJ1-5 | TRBV19 | - | TGTGCCAGTAGTATTGAACTATCAGGCAATCAGCCCCAGCATTTT | CASSIELSGNQPQHF
- | TRBJ1-2 | TRBV6-5 | - | TGTGCCAGCAGGTACGACAGGAACTATGGCTACACCTTC | CASRYDRNYGYTF
- | TRBJ1-2 | TRBV5-5 | TRBD1 | TGTGCCAGCAGCTTGGGGGGGACAGATGGCTACACCTTC | CASSLGGTDGYTF
- | TRBJ1-1 | TRBV6-5 | - | TGTGCCAGCAGTTACTCGGGCTACGGAACTGAAGCTTTCTTT | CASSYSGYGTEAFF
- | TRBJ2-7 | TRBV14 | - | TGTGCCAGCAGCCAAGCCCTAGCGATTACCTACGAGCAGTACTTC | CASSQALAITYEQYF
- | TRBJ1-4 | TRBV2 | TRBD1 | TGTGCCAGCAGTTCACAGGGGGCCCGTGAAAAACTGTTTTTT | CASSSQGAREKLFF
- | TRBJ2-3 | TRBV14 | - | TGTGCCAGCAGCCCTACCGAGGATACGCAGTATTTT | CASSPTEDTQYF
- | TRBJ2-5 | TRBV6-5 | - | TGTGCCAGCAGTTACTGGAGGGGCCAAGAGACCCAGTACTTC | CASSYWRGQETQYF
few | TRBJ1-6 | TRBV21-1 | - | TGTGCCAGCAGCAAACTAAGGACAGTCTCCTATAATTCACCCCTCCACTTT | CASSKLRTVSYNSPLHF
- | TRBJ2-4 | TRBV27 | - | TGTGCCAGCAGTGAGCGACTAGGGAAAAACATTCAGTACTTC | CASSERLGKNIQYF
- | TRBJ2-1 | TRBV28 | TRBD2 | TGTGCCAGCAGTGCCCTAGCGGGAAGCTCCTACAATGAGCAGTTCTTC | CASSALAGSSYNEQFF
- | TRBJ1-2 | TRBV4-1 | - | TGCGCCAGCAGCCAAGAAAGGGGCGCGGACTATGGCTACACCTTC | CASSQERGADYGYTF
- | TRBJ2-2 | TRBV7-6 | - | TGTGCCAGCAGCTTATCGCCCCACGGGAACACCGGGGAGCTGTTTTTT | CASSLSPHGNTGELFF
once | TRBJ2-2 | TRBV19 | - | TGTGCCAGTAGCCCAAGGGGTCCCGGGGAGCTGTTTTTT | CASSPRGPGELFF
- | TRBJ1-1 | TRBV29-1 | - | TGCAGCGTTGGGCGACAGTTTGAAGCTTTCTTT | CSVGRQFEAFF
- | TRBJ1-5 | TRBV4-1 | - | TGCGCCAGCAGCCTCGGGGCGGGGTGGGGCAATCAGCCCCAGCATTTT | CASSLGAGWGNQPQHF
once | TRBJ2-7 | TRBV5-5 | TRBD1 | TGTGCCAGCAGCGGCCGGACAGGGGGCTACGAGCAGTACTTC | CASSGRTGGYEQYF
- | TRBJ2-7 | TRBV27 | - | TGTGCCAGCAGTCCCGGATTATTTTCGAGGGAGCAGTACTTC | CASSPGLFSREQYF
once | TRBJ1-1 | TRBV27 | - | TGTGCCAGCAGTTTAACGGTGAACACTGAAGCTTTCTTT | CASSLTVNTEAFF
- | TRBJ2-2 | TRBV6-5 | - | TGTGCCAGCAGTTATTCATGGGAGACCGGGGAGCTGTTTTTT | CASSYSWETGELFF
- | TRBJ2-5 | TRBV6-5 | TRBD1 | TGTGCCAGCATCGACAGGGCACAAGAGACCCAGTACTTC | CASIDRAQETQYF
once | TRBJ2-7 | TRBV7-2 | - | TGTGCCAGCAGCATGGGACACCCCTACGAGCAGTACTTC | CASSMGHPYEQYF
- | TRBJ1-5 | TRBV28 | - | TGTGCCAGCAGTTTAAGTCTAGGGGCCAATCAGCCCCAGCATTTT | CASSLSLGANQPQHF
- | TRBJ2-7 | TRBV15 | - | TGTGCCACCAGCAGAGCCCCTAACTACGAGCAGTACTTC | CATSRAPNYEQYF
- | TRBJ2-3 | TRBV9 | TRBD2 | TGTGCCAGCAGCACCCGGTTGAGCGGGAGGGGGACAGATACGCAGTATTTT | CASSTRLSGRGTDTQYF
- | TRBJ1-6 | TRBV18 | TRBD1 | TGTGCCAGCTCACCTAGGGGCCAGGGGGATTCACCCCTCCACTTT | CASSPRGQGDSPLHF
- | TRBJ2-2 | TRBV10-3 | - | TGTGCCATCAGTGAGTCACGGGGTATGGACACCGGGGAGCTGTTTTTT | CAISESRGMDTGELFF
- | TRBJ2-7 | TRBV18 | TRBD2 | TGTGCCAGCTCACCTGGACTAGCGGGAGTCTCCTACGAGCAGTACTTC | CASSPGLAGVSYEQYF
- | TRBJ1-1 | TRBV7-9 | - | TGTGCCAGCAGCTCCCAGGTGGACACTGAAGCTTTCTTT | CASSSQVDTEAFF
- | TRBJ1-3 | TRBV10-2 | - | TGCGCCAGCAGTGAGCATCCGCGCTCTGGAAACACCATATATTTT | CASSEHPRSGNTIYF
- | TRBJ2-3 | TRBV10-3 | - | TGTGCCATCACCGGCCTTGCCGGGGATACGCAGTATTTT | CAITGLAGDTQYF
- | TRBJ1-1 | TRBV19 | TRBD1 | TGTGCCAGTAGAACCAGGGGGCTAGACACTGAAGCTTTCTTT | CASRTRGLDTEAFF
- | TRBJ2-5 | TRBV19 | TRBD2 | TGTGCCAGTAGTATAGGTCTAGCGGGAGTCAAGACCCAGTACTTC | CASSIGLAGVKTQYF
- | TRBJ2-7 | TRBV14 | TRBD1 | TGTGCCAGCAGCCAAGGAGGGGGCAGGACACGCTTC | CASSQGGGRTRF